A single sample is the source of the 15 T cell receptor beta chains below, sequenced in a study of blood T cell repertoires in COVID-19. The data were produced by immunoSEQ multiplex PCR, yet TCRdb's version contains in-frame clones alone and is incomplete. This sample has over 250,000 clones, with about nine tenths found just once. The sequencing sample was made of PBMCs or T cells enriched from blood (not recorded which). The receptors were gathered from an older woman who had recovered from COVID-19.

The chain employs TRBV29-1 and TRBJ2-5; 7 bases are shared with TRBD2. CDR1 and CDR2 from the germline V gene are SQVTM and ANQGSEA. The CDR3 sequence is 12 residues long. Trimming took 6 bases from V and 4 from J; bases not matched to a gene: 5. This CDR3 reads CSVYGGGETQYF. CDR3 in DNA: TGCAGCGTCTACGGCGGGGGAGAGACCCAGTACTTC.

The chain joins TRBV28 to TRBJ1-2; 8 bases line up with TRBD1. There are 15 residues in the CDR3. CDR1 and CDR2 from the germline V gene are MDHEN and SYDVKM. Germline trimming cut 2 bases from V and 2 bases from J; bases unmatched to any gene: 4. The CDR3 nucleotides read TGTGCCAGCAGTTTAGCAGGGGGCGTCAACTATGGCTACACCTTC. Protein product: CASSLAGGVNYGYTF.

Comments on this clone: Other DNA sequences of this sample code for an identical CDR3. The chain employs TRBV2 and TRBJ1-1, with a weak D call TRBD1 (5 bases). V lost 8 bases, J lost 1 base, and 8 bases lay in between. Germline V CDR1 and CDR2: SNHLY, FYNNEI. The CDR3 covers 12 residues. DNA of the CDR3: TGTGCCAGCGGAACAGGGAACACTGAAGCTTTCTTT. This sequence encodes CASGTGNTEAFF. Complete variable domain (other parts from reference TRBV2 and TRBJ1-1): EPEVTQTPSHQVTQMGQEVILRCVPISNHLYFYWYRQILGQKVEFLVSFYNNEISEKSEIFDDQFSVERPDGSNFTLKIRSTKLEDSAMYFCASGTGNTEAFFGQGTRLTVV.

The chain couples TRBV5-1 to TRBJ2-5; 7 bases match TRBD2. Germline V gives CDR1 SGHRS, CDR2 YFSETQ. After removal of 5 bases from V and 3 bases from J, the junction contained 4 bases not matched to a gene. The CDR3 has 13 residues. The CDR3 DNA follows: TGCGCCAGCAGATCTAGCGGCGAAGAGACCCAGTACTTC. As protein: CASRSSGEETQYF.

The rearrangement links TRBV3-1 (or the pseudogene TRBV3-2) to TRBJ1-2; tentatively, D is TRBD1 (5 bases). With 0 bases removed from V and 9 bases from J, the gap between germline ends came to 14 bases. The CDR3 extends over 14 amino acids. Germline CDR1 and CDR2: LGHDT and YNNKEL (reference sequence). The CDR3 is CASSQDPQGGSYTF. CDR3 DNA sequence: TGTGCCAGCAGCCAAGATCCCCAGGGTGGGAGCTACACCTTC.

This sequence joins TRBV11-2 and TRBJ2-5, with 8 bases matching TRBD2. Trimming cost V 2 bases and J 4 bases; bases outside gene matches: 15. The germline CDR1 and CDR2 sequences are SGHAT and FQNNGV. The CDR3 contains 18 residues. This CDR3 reads CASSLRGGSGDLGETQYF. The CDR3 DNA follows: TGTGCCAGCAGCTTACGCGGGGGTAGCGGGGATCTCGGAGAGACCCAGTACTTC.

This sequence joins TRBV3-1 (or the pseudogene TRBV3-2) and TRBJ2-2; 7 bases align to TRBD2. Germline assignment: CDR1 LGHDT and CDR2 YNNKEL (reference sequence). The CDR3 totals 15 residues. J lost 5 bases, V lost 4 bases, and 7 bases had no gene match. The CDR3 protein is CASSLGGRNTGELFF. Written as DNA, the CDR3 is TGTGCCAGCAGCCTAGGCGGGAGAAATACCGGGGAGCTGTTTTTT.

The chain uses TRBV12-3 or TRBV12-4 and TRBJ1-5; D unclear. Trimming cost V 5 bases and J 4 bases, with 9 bases left between them. CDR3 size: 13 residues. CDR3 DNA: TGTGCCAGCAGTGTGGACTGGAATCAGCCCCAGCATTTT. Protein product: CASSVDWNQPQHF.

The chain carries TRBV18 and TRBJ2-2, with D unclear. Germline CDR1 is KGHSH and CDR2 is LQKENI. CDR3 length: 16 amino acids. Trimming removed 1 base from V and 1 base from J, with 10 bases in between. CDR3 DNA sequence: TGTGCCAGCTCACCACTTGCTAGTGGGAACACCGGGGAGCTGTTTTTT. This sequence encodes CASSPLASGNTGELFF.

The V and J genes are TRBV27 and TRBJ1-2, with 7 bases fitting TRBD1. V was pared by 2 bases and J by 8 bases, with 8 bases of the junction left unmatched. The CDR3 has 14 residues. CDR1 is MNHEY and CDR2 is SMNVEV in the germline V gene (reference sequence). The CDR3 protein is CASSLAGTGVGYTF. Here the CDR3 DNA reads TGTGCCAGCAGTTTAGCCGGTACAGGGGTAGGCTACACCTTC.

CDR3 protein: CASSVGDTANYGYTF. The CDR3 DNA reads TGTGCCAGCAGCGTGGGGGACACAGCTAACTATGGCTACACCTTC. The gene calls are TRBV9 and TRBJ1-2, with D perhaps TRBD1 (6 bases). The CDR3 contains 15 residues. V was clipped by 2 bases and J by 0 bases, with 11 bases between them. Germline V gene lookup returns CDR1 SGDLS and CDR2 YYNGEE.

This chain connects TRBV28 to TRBJ2-5; D possibly corresponds to TRBD1 (7 bases). Trimming took off 7 bases at V and 1 base at J, with 19 bases between the two ends. Germline V gene lookup returns CDR1 MDHEN and CDR2 SYDVKM. CDR3 size: 16 residues. CDR3: CASTVDRRDSQETQYF. DNA for the CDR3: TGTGCCAGCACCGTCGACCGGAGGGACAGCCAAGAGACCCAGTACTTC.

The chain links TRBV27 to TRBJ2-5; D is undetermined. The CDR3 spans 15 residues. With 3 bases removed from V and 1 base from J, the gap between germline ends came to 12 bases. CDR1 is MNHEY and CDR2 is SMNVEV in the germline V gene (reference sequence). The CDR3 protein is CASSFRWAAQETQYF. The DNA of the CDR3 is TGTGCCAGCAGTTTTCGGTGGGCAGCCCAAGAGACCCAGTACTTC.

The chain couples TRBV2 to TRBJ2-1; TRBD2 aligns across 10 bases. The CDR3 spans 14 residues. Per germline, CDR1 SNHLY and CDR2 FYNNEI. V lost 7 bases to trimming and J lost 6 bases; unmatched junction nucleotides: 6. CDR3 in DNA: TGTGCCAGCATGACGCAGCGGGGGGGCAATGAGCAGTTCTTC. Translation: CASMTQRGGNEQFF.

This chain connects TRBV4-1 to TRBJ1-2; the match to TRBD1 covers 7 bases. J was trimmed by 0 bases and V by 2 bases; bases with no gene match: 12. The CDR3 totals 18 residues. CDR1 is MGHRA and CDR2 is YSYEKL in the germline V gene. CDR3 protein: CASSQTPLRDRSNYGYTF. CDR3 bases: TGCGCCAGCAGCCAAACCCCTTTACGGGACAGATCTAACTATGGCTACACCTTC.